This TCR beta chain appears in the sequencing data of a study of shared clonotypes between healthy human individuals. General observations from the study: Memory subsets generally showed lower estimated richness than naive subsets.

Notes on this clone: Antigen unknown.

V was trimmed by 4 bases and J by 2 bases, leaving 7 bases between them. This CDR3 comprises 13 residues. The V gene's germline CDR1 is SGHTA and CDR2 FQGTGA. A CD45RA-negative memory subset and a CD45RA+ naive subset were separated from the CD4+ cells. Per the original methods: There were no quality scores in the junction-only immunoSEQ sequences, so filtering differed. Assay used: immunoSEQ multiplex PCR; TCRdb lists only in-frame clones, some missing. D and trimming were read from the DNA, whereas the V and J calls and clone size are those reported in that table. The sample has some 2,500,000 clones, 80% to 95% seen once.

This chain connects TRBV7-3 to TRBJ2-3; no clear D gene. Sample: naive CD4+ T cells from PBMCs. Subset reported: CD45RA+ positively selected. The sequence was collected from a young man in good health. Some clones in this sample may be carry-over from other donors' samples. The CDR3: CASSSALTDTQYF. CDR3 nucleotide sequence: TGTGCCAGCAGCTCCGCTCTCACAGATACGCAGTATTTT.